These 24 T cell receptor beta chains were sequenced from one sample in a study of blood T cells in healthy people across ages. Alongside a J-beta primer mix, a sample-barcoded 5' primer served in a second PCR lasting roughly 7 to 11 cycles. TCRdb fed the 5' RACE reads into MiXCR, producing one record per CDR3 protein. The sample lists more than 700,000 distinct CDR3 sequences, about 46% occurring once. The specimen sequenced was blood. The receptors were gathered from a man older than 75 in good health.

This chain connects TRBV5-1 to TRBJ1-5, with D uncertain. This CDR3 region has 17 residues. Germline CDR1 is SGHRS and CDR2 is YFSETQ. V lost 4 bases and J 5 bases, leaving 22 bases between the germline ends. In DNA form, the CDR3 reads TGCGCCAGCAGCCCTGGAGTAGGGATGGGGAGGGATCAGCCCCAGCATTTT. It specifies CASSPGVGMGRDQPQHF. The whole variable domain, remainder taken from reference TRBV5-1 and TRBJ1-5, is KAGVTQTPRYLIKTRGQQVTLSCSPISGHRSVSWYQQTPGQGLQFLFEYFSETQRNKGNFPGRFSGRQFSNSRSEMNVSTLELGDSALYLCASSPGVGMGRDQPQHFGDGTRLSIL.

A note on this clonotype: This may arise from a read error, as a much more abundant clone is one base away. The chain couples TRBV14 to TRBJ2-5; 7 nucleotides line up with TRBD2. The CDR3 spans 12 residues. Germline V gives CDR1 SGHDN, CDR2 FVKESK. The CDR3: CASCQDLREQYF. CDR3 in DNA: TGTGCCAGCTGCCAAGATCTGCGGGAGCAGTACTTC.

This clonotype has just a few counts. The chain employs TRBV6-2 or TRBV6-3 and TRBJ2-5, with D possibly being TRBD1 or TRBD2 (6 bases each). CDR3 length: 16 residues. The V gene lost 5 bases and the J gene lost 1 base, with 17 bases spanning the gap. Germline CDR1 is MNHEY and CDR2 is SVGEGT. As DNA, the CDR3 is TGTGCCAGCAGTGACCTGACAGGACTACCCCAAGAGACCCAGTACTTC. This sequence encodes CASSDLTGLPQETQYF.

The chain joins TRBV15 to TRBJ2-5, with 8 bases lining up with TRBD2. The end of the DNA fits TRBJ2-7 better, so the J call may be wrong. Germline V gene sequence: CDR1 LNHNV, CDR2 YYDKDF (reference sequence). This CDR3 has 15 amino acids. CDR3 DNA sequence: TGTGCCACCAGCAGAGATATCGGGAGGGCCGACGAGCAGTACTTC. It yields the protein CATSRDIGRADEQYF.

This clonotype was seen a single time. The chain carries TRBV27 and TRBJ2-5; 10 bases map to TRBD2. Germline V lookup: CDR1 MNHEY, CDR2 SMNVEV (reference sequence). The V and J ends lost 4 bases and 2 bases, in that order; junction bases with no gene match: 4. The CDR3 extends over 15 amino acids. The DNA of the CDR3 is TGTGCCAGCAGTTCGGGACTAGCGCTTCAAGAGACCCAGTACTTC. Translation: CASSSGLALQETQYF.

The chain uses TRBV30 and TRBJ1-2; D gene unclear. This CDR3 has 12 residues. Trimming removed 0 bases from V and 8 bases from J, with 10 bases in between. Germline V CDR1 and CDR2: GTSNPN, SVGIG (reference sequence). Here the CDR3 reads CAWSVNADGYTF. CDR3 DNA sequence: TGTGCCTGGAGTGTAAATGCGGACGGCTACACCTTC.

The chain carries TRBV2 and TRBJ2-1; unclear D gene. V gave up 4 bases and J gave up 7 bases, with 20 bases separating them. The CDR3 runs to 16 residues. Per germline, CDR1 SNHLY and CDR2 FYNNEI. In DNA form, the CDR3 reads TGTGCCAGCAGTGTCATAAGCGCGGCCACCTCTAATGAGCAGTTCTTC. Translating it yields CASSVISAATSNEQFF.

The CDR3 loop is CASSSRPSGANVLTF. The CDR3 DNA reads TGTGCCAGCAGCTCTCGGCCCTCTGGGGCCAACGTCCTGACTTTC. The genes are TRBV7-2 and TRBJ2-6; no clear D gene. This CDR3 comprises 15 residues. Trimming left V 4 bases short and J 0 bases short, with 7 bases between. CDR1 SGHTA and CDR2 FQGNSA come from the germline V gene.

CDR3 amino acids: CASRKTGAGNEQYF. The CDR3 nucleotides read TGTGCCAGCAGAAAGACAGGGGCCGGCAACGAGCAGTACTTC. The gene calls are TRBV7-2 and TRBJ2-7, with TRBD1 matching over 8 bases. From germline, CDR1 is SGHTA and CDR2 FQGNSA. This CDR3 comprises 14 residues. The J segment lost 5 bases and the V segment lost 6 bases, leaving 9 bases of the junction unmatched.

The gene calls are TRBV7-2 and TRBJ2-1, with 14 bases that match TRBD2. V shed 3 bases and J 6 bases; nucleotides not matched to a gene: 10. The CDR3 spans 18 residues. Per the germline V gene, CDR1 is SGHTA and CDR2 is FQGNSA. DNA for the CDR3: TGTGCCAGCAGCTTTGGGACTAGCGGGAGCAGGGCTCTCAATGAGCAGTTCTTC. Its protein is CASSFGTSGSRALNEQFF.

This clonotype has a handful of counts. V and J are TRBV12-3 or TRBV12-4 and TRBJ1-6; D is unresolved. Deletions cut 4 bases from V and 6 bases from J, with 16 bases between. The CDR3 has 16 amino acids. CDR3: CASSSFVPEGNSPLHF. The CDR3 DNA reads TGTGCCAGCAGTTCCTTTGTCCCTGAGGGTAATTCACCCCTCCACTTT.

This clonotype was recorded at least ten times. The genes are TRBV4-2 and TRBJ2-7; TRBD1 is a possible D gene (5 bases). Germline CDR1 and CDR2: LGHNA and YNFKEQ. This CDR3 has 14 amino acids. The V gene lost 4 bases and the J gene lost 2 bases, with 12 bases spanning the gap. CDR3 amino acids: CASSLGVEAYEQYF. The CDR3 region has the DNA TGTGCCAGCAGCCTAGGGGTAGAGGCCTACGAGCAGTACTTC.

This clonotype was seen a single time. The DNA of the CDR3 is TGTGCCAGCAGCCTGTGGGGAGTGTTAGATACGCAGTATTTT. Protein: CASSLWGVLDTQYF. The chain links TRBV5-6 to TRBJ2-3; possible D gene TRBD2, 5 bases. This CDR3 spans 14 amino acids. V dropped 4 bases and J dropped 5 bases, with 14 bases sitting between them. Germline lookup yields CDR1 SGHDT and CDR2 YYEEEE.

The J gene is TRBJ1-5, the V gene TRBV27; D gene uncertain. Germline CDR1 is MNHEY and CDR2 is SMNVEV (reference sequence). V gave up 8 bases and J gave up 0 bases, with 14 bases separating them. CDR3 length: 15 amino acids. The CDR3 spells CASGRGQNSNQPQHF. The DNA for the CDR3 is TGTGCCAGCGGCCGCGGCCAGAATAGCAATCAGCCCCAGCATTTT.

This clonotype was detected a few times. The J gene is TRBJ2-3, the V gene TRBV20-1, with TRBD2 matching over 12 bases. The CDR3 is made up of 15 amino acids. The V segment lost 6 bases and the J segment 4 bases; nucleotides outside the gene matches: 8. The germline gives CDR1 DFQATT, CDR2 SNEGSKA (reference sequence). The CDR3 reads CSALTSGSGADTQYF. CDR3 sequence (DNA): TGCAGTGCCTTGACTAGCGGGAGTGGAGCAGATACGCAGTATTTT.

The CDR3 bases are TGTGCCAGCAGCTGGACAGGGTCTAGCACAGATACGCAGTATTTT. Translation: CASSWTGSSTDTQYF. This rearrangement joins TRBV7-3 to TRBJ2-3, with TRBD1 matching 8 bases. Germline V gives CDR1 SGHTA, CDR2 FQGTGA. The CDR3 extends over 15 amino acids. V was clipped by 4 bases and J by 0 bases; unmatched bases: 3.

The chain recombines TRBV5-1 with TRBJ2-6; TRBD1 agrees at 10 bases. V lost 3 bases and J lost 0; bases outside the gene matches: 3. This CDR3 is 17 amino acids long. The germline V gene has CDR1 SGHRS and CDR2 YFSETQ. Here the CDR3 reads CASSSTGGNSGANVLTF. CDR3 in DNA: TGCGCCAGCAGCTCGACAGGGGGCAACTCTGGGGCCAACGTCCTGACTTTC. Full variable domain (missing parts from reference TRBV5-1 and TRBJ2-6): KAGVTQTPRYLIKTRGQQVTLSCSPISGHRSVSWYQQTPGQGLQFLFEYFSETQRNKGNFPGRFSGRQFSNSRSEMNVSTLELGDSALYLCASSSTGGNSGANVLTFGAGSRLTVL.

In the case of this clonotype: This may come from a read error, since a much larger clone is one base off. This chain connects TRBV7-3 to TRBJ2-1; the D is unclear. The CDR3 contains 15 residues. CDR1 is SGHTA and CDR2 is FQGTGA in the germline V gene. The CDR3 loop reads CASSLSSRANNVQFF. The CDR3, as DNA: TGTGCCAGCAGTCTCTCTAGTCGGGCAAACAATGTGCAGTTCTTC.

This chain links TRBV12-3 or TRBV12-4 with TRBJ2-3; D remains ambiguous. Trimming cost V 2 bases and J 2 bases, with 14 bases left between them. CDR3 length: 16 residues. The CDR3 nucleotides are TGTGCCAGCAGTTTAAGGCGGAGAGCCGCCACAGATACGCAGTATTTT. This translates into CASSLRRRAATDTQYF.

In its sample, this clonotype was seen a few times. The chain links TRBV29-1 to TRBJ2-1; D gene unclear. The CDR3 is 15 residues long. Trimming removed 3 bases at V and 0 bases at J, with 12 bases between. Germline V lookup: CDR1 SQVTM, CDR2 ANQGSEA. The CDR3 DNA is TGCAGCGTTGACTACTGGGTTAGCTCCTACAATGAGCAGTTCTTC. Protein: CSVDYWVSSYNEQFF.

In the case of this clonotype: An end of the junction does not agree with germline; a read error may underlie this. The chain recombines TRBV7-2 with TRBJ2-3, with a tentative D call TRBD2 (8 bases). The CDR3 runs to 19 residues. Germline values: CDR1 SGHTA, CDR2 FQGNSA. The CDR3 DNA follows: TGTGCCAGCAGCCCCAGCGGGGCCCGGCGGGAGGTTGGGACAGAGACGCAGTATTTT. Translating it yields CASSPSGARREVGTETQYF. Complete variable domain (other parts from reference TRBV7-2 and TRBJ2-3): GAGVSQSPSNKVTEKGKDVELRCDPISGHTALYWYRQSLGQGLEFLIYFQGNSAPDKSGLPSDRFSAERTGGSVSTLTIQRTQQEDSAVYLCASSPSGARREVGTETQYFGPGTRLTVL.

The chain is built from TRBV2 and TRBJ2-5, with D perhaps being TRBD1 or TRBD2 (5 bases each). Per the germline V gene, CDR1 is SNHLY and CDR2 is FYNNEI. Trimming stripped 1 base from V and 4 bases from J, with 13 bases between. The CDR3 loop spans 15 amino acids. CDR3 coding DNA: TGTGCCAGCAGTGAAGTCGGGACCGTGAGAGAGACCCAGTACTTC. It yields the protein CASSEVGTVRETQYF.

This clonotype has just a few counts. The chain uses TRBV28 and TRBJ2-5; perhaps D is TRBD1 or TRBD2 (5 bases each). Trimming took 1 base from V and 1 from J, leaving 13 bases between them. Germline values: CDR1 MDHEN, CDR2 SYDVKM. The CDR3 runs 16 residues. CDR3 amino acids: CASSLYGAGSQETQYF. DNA of the CDR3: TGTGCCAGCAGTTTATATGGGGCAGGGAGCCAAGAGACCCAGTACTTC.

This rearrangement joins TRBV6-1 to TRBJ2-3, with D maybe TRBD1 (5 bases). The germline V and J ends were trimmed by 10 bases and 0 bases, with 14 bases remaining between them. This CDR3 comprises 14 residues. CDR1 and CDR2 from the germline V gene are MNHNS and SASEGT. In nucleotides, the CDR3 is TGTGCCACGACAGAGATGCTTAGCACAGATACGCAGTATTTT. Translation gives CATTEMLSTDTQYF.